The rows below give T cell receptor beta chains drawn from one sample of a study of T cell repertoires in aging, cancer and after chemotherapy. One entry per CDR3 protein results from TCRdb running MiXCR on the multiplex PCR reads. Of 2,700 or so distinct CDR3 sequences detected, approximately 20% appear once; the ten largest clones hold more than 3%. The sequenced material came from blood. These receptors were collected from a human donor with a solid tumor. Each CDR3 is given with its conserved first and last residue. D genes are given only for firm matches. Where a row states a size, it is once, few, many or the class of an expanded clone; other rows omit it.

D gene	V gene	clone size	J gene	CDR3 length	CDR3 DNA	CDR3 protein
TRBD2	TRBV18	NA	TRBJ2-3	17	TGTGCCAGCTCACCGACCGTGGGACTAGCGTCCACAGATACGCAGTATTTT	CASSPTVGLASTDTQYF
TRBD1	TRBV19	medium-sized	TRBJ1-2	14	TGTGCCAGTAGTATCACCAACAGGGGAATCAGCTACACCTTC	CASSITNRGISYTF
TRBD2	TRBV5-1	NA	TRBJ2-3	18	TGCGCCAGCAGCTCAACCGGGACTAGCGGGGGGGCCGTAGATACGCAGTATTTT	CASSSTGTSGGAVDTQYF
TRBD2	TRBV11-2	NA	TRBJ2-3	14	TGTGCCAGCAGCTCCGGGGGGGGCATAGATACGCAGTATTTT	CASSSGGGIDTQYF
NA	TRBV4-1	few	TRBJ2-3	14	TGCGCCAGCAGCCTAAACGGGGGCACAGATACGCAGTATTTT	CASSLNGGTDTQYF
NA	TRBV7-2	medium-sized	TRBJ2-5	13	TGTGCCAGCAGCTCCAGGAGCCAAGAGACCCAGTACTTC	CASSSRSQETQYF
NA	TRBV5-1	few	TRBJ2-7	15	TGCGCCAGCAGTCTCATCGGCGGCTCAACCTACGAGCAGTACTTC	CASSLIGGSTYEQYF
NA	TRBV6-5	medium-sized	TRBJ1-1	15	TGTGCCACCGCTGTCAAATGGTCGCAAAACACTGAAGCTTTCTTT	CATAVKWSQNTEAFF
TRBD2	TRBV20-1	NA	TRBJ2-7	15	TGCAGTGCGCCAACCCTTAGCGGGGCATCCTACGAGCAGTACTTC	CSAPTLSGASYEQYF
NA	TRBV4-1	NA	TRBJ1-6	12	TGCGCCAGCAGCCATGAAAATTCACCCCTCCACTTT	CASSHENSPLHF
NA	TRBV15	medium-sized	TRBJ1-1	12	TGTGCCACCAGCAGAGTGGAAGCTGAAGCTTTCTTT	CATSRVEAEAFF
NA	TRBV10-2	NA	TRBJ2-6	16	TGCGCCAGCTTGGCAGGACATCTCTCTGGGGCCAACGTCCTGACTTTC	CASLAGHLSGANVLTF
NA	TRBV11-2	few	TRBJ2-7	13	TGTGCCAGCAGCTTATACAGTTTCTACGAGCAGTACTTC	CASSLYSFYEQYF
TRBD1	TRBV27	medium-sized	TRBJ2-1	13	TGTGCCAGCAGCCCCGGGACAGTCAATGAGCAGTTCTTC	CASSPGTVNEQFF
TRBD1	TRBV7-2	few	TRBJ1-1	13	TGTGCCAGCAGCTCCACAGGGGGCGGTGAAGCTTTCTTT	CASSSTGGGEAFF
TRBD1	TRBV6-5	NA	TRBJ2-7	15	TGTGCCAGTTCGACAGGGGGCATTTCTGCCTACGAGCAGTACTTC	CASSTGGISAYEQYF
TRBD2	TRBV20-1	NA	TRBJ2-3	15	TGCAGTGCTCCTCCACTAGCGGGGAGCACAGATACGCAGTATTTT	CSAPPLAGSTDTQYF
NA	TRBV7-2	medium-sized	TRBJ1-1	13	TGTGCCAGCAGCTCTTTCATGAACACTGAAGCTTTCTTT	CASSSFMNTEAFF
TRBD1	TRBV6-5	NA	TRBJ1-1	14	TGTGCCAGCAGGGAATGGACAGGGGGCGTTCCGGCTTTCTTT	CASREWTGGVPAFF
NA	TRBV7-9	medium-sized	TRBJ2-7	13	TGTGCCAGCAGCTCTCCCTGGGGAGGCGAGCAGTACTTC	CASSSPWGGEQYF
NA	TRBV2	NA	TRBJ1-1	15	TGTGCCAGCATGCGAGAGGCCGGGGGGAACACTGAAGCTTTCTTT	CASMREAGGNTEAFF
TRBD2	TRBV19	medium-sized	TRBJ2-2	16	TGTGCCAGTGTGGGACTAGCGGGGGGGCGGACCGGGGAGCTGTTTTTT	CASVGLAGGRTGELFF
NA	TRBV29-1	medium-sized	TRBJ1-1	12	TGCAGCGTTTTAGATTACAGGGTAGGAGCTTTCTTT	CSVLDYRVGAFF
NA	TRBV5-4	NA	TRBJ2-1	15	TGTGCCAGCAGCTTGTCGGGGGCCTCCTACAATGAGCAGTTCTTC	CASSLSGASYNEQFF
TRBD2	TRBV6-5	medium-sized	TRBJ2-3	16	TGTGCCAGCACCCTCAAAGGGGGACTAGCGGGGGGGACGCAGTATTTT	CASTLKGGLAGGTQYF
NA	TRBV7-2	large	TRBJ2-1	14	TGTGCCAGCAGCCCCTCGGGGTCCCGGGGTGAGCAGTTCTTC	CASSPSGSRGEQFF
TRBD2	TRBV20-1	few	TRBJ2-1	14	TGCAGTGCTACGGTGGGAAGCGGGGGGAATGAGCAGTTCTTC	CSATVGSGGNEQFF
TRBD1	TRBV19	medium-sized	TRBJ1-4	16	TGTGCCAGTACCAAAAGGGGACAGGGAGGTTTAGAAAAACTGTTTTTT	CASTKRGQGGLEKLFF
NA	TRBV18	few	TRBJ1-1	15	TGTGCCAGCTCACCACCGGCAGGGCGGAACACTGAAGCTTTCTTT	CASSPPAGRNTEAFF
NA	TRBV5-1	NA	TRBJ2-3	13	TGCGCCAGCAGCGCCAGGGTTGCAGATACGCAGTATTTT	CASSARVADTQYF
TRBD1	TRBV28	NA	TRBJ1-5	16	TGTGCCAGCAGTTACCTGGACAGGCCAAGCAATCAGCCCCAGCATTTT	CASSYLDRPSNQPQHF
NA	TRBV7-2	medium-sized	TRBJ1-2	15	TGTGCCAGCAGCCCCCAGGGGCGGACCTCCTATGGCTACACCTTC	CASSPQGRTSYGYTF